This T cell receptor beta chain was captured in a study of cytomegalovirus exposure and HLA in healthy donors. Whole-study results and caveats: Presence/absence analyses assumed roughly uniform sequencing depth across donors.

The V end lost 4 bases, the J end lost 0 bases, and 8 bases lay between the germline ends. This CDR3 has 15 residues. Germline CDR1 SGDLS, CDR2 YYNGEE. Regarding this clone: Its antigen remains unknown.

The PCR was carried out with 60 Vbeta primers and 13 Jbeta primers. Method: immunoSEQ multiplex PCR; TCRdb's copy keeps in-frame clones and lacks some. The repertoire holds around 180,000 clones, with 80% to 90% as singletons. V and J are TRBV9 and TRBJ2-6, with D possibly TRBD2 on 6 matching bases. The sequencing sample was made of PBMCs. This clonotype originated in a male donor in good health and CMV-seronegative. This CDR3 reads CASSLRGSGANVLTF. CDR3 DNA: TGTGCCAGCAGCTTGCGGGGCTCTGGGGCCAACGTCCTGACTTTC.